Listed below are T cell receptor beta chains from one sample, sequenced in a study of shared clonotypes between healthy human individuals. The table came from immunoSEQ multiplex PCR; TCRdb's copy has only in-frame clones and leaves some out. The data hold under 2.5 million clones, with around 92% observed a single time. Sequenced material: naive CD4+ T cells from PBMCs. All receptors derive from a man between 18 and 29 years old in good health. Some clones in this sample may be carry-over from other donors' samples. Each CDR3 is given with its conserved first and last residue.

TRBV18 | CASSQLAGEKLFF
TRBV28 | CASSSPGLAGVRTDTQYF
TRBV6-5 | CASLGGLSTDTQYF
TRBV5-4 | CASSLRRGNTGELFF
TRBV2 | CASSGVDRSSYEQYF
TRBV5-1 | CASSLVVGETQYF
TRBV18 | CASSPLTGRNTGELFF
TRBV20-1 | CSARVTSRSFF
TRBV5-1 | CASSLMGALVAQYF
TRBV7-2 | CASSSSKGSPQYF
TRBV7-9 | CASSFGQHTSTDTQYF
TRBV5-4 | CASSGTISTDTQYF
TRBV28 | CASSSFRGRNTGELFF
TRBV18 | CASSPRGSQGSYEQYF
TRBV9 | CASSVVNGGSTDTQYF
TRBV5-6 | CASSLYGGTRNQPQHF
TRBV7-2 | CASSKGVSYNEQFF
TRBV29-1 | CNDSAGGPETQYF